This entry is about one TCR beta chain. The CDR3 is 14 residues long. Germline values: CDR1 LNHDA, CDR2 SQIVND (reference sequence). Trimming cost V 6 bases and J 6 bases; bases outside gene matches: 10. Original data processing: Scientists estimated how many nucleated cells there were by amplifying reference gene primers. Profiled with immunoSEQ multiplex PCR; TCRdb holds only in-frame clones, not every one. V, J and clone size are those of that table, while D and trimming were read from the DNA. Found here are 25,000 to 30,000 clones, roughly 80% of them singletons; the top ten hold more than 1.5%. The data derive from a study of blood T cell repertoires in COVID-19. Study-level background: The United States, Italy and Spain were the sources of the acute and convalescent COVID-19 samples. Sample material is recorded as cDNA or gDNA derived from T cells, B-cell-depleted T cells, or PBMCs.

This sequence joins TRBV19 and TRBJ2-7; TRBD1 matches 8 bases. The material sequenced was peripheral blood. The origin of this receptor is a man aged 80 or over with active or convalescent COVID-19. CDR3 DNA: TGTGCCAGTAGGGTTCAGGCAGGGGGCTCCGAGCAGTACTTC. Translating it yields CASRVQAGGSEQYF.